Below are 13 T cell receptor beta chains sequenced from a single sample in a study of shared clonotypes between healthy human individuals. This table comes from immunoSEQ multiplex PCR, and its TCRdb copy is limited to in-frame clones, with some not included. The sample shows roughly 1,000,000 clones, around 82% of them seen only once. What was sequenced was memory CD4+ T cells from PBMCs. Subset reported: CD45RA-negative fraction. These receptors originate from a man between 18 and 29 years old in good health. Some clones in this sample may be carry-over from other donors' samples.

The chain carries TRBV2 and TRBJ1-2; 10 bases fit TRBD1. The germline gives CDR1 SNHLY, CDR2 FYNNEI. V lost 7 bases and J lost 8; bases outside the gene matches: 7. The CDR3 is 13 residues long. The CDR3 loop is CASNIGTGAGYTF. The CDR3 DNA sequence: TGTGCCAGCAACATAGGGACAGGGGCCGGCTACACCTTC.

The count of this clone is one. Sequence at one end of the junction differs from germline and may be a read error. This chain connects TRBV30 to TRBJ2-1; 11 positions match TRBD2. Germline loops: CDR1 GTSNPN, CDR2 SVGIG (reference sequence). The CDR3 has 15 residues. CDR3 coding DNA: TGTGCCCGGAGTGGGACTAGCGGACCACAGAATGAGCGGTTCTTC. Translated: CARSGTSGPQNERFF.

This clone was counted once. The chain links TRBV4-2 to TRBJ1-2, with D perhaps TRBD1 (5 bases). Trimming took 1 base from V and 8 from J, leaving 20 bases between them. The length of the CDR3 is 16 residues. Germline V gene lookup returns CDR1 LGHNA and CDR2 YNFKEQ. CDR3 region: CASSQAGGDDIGGYTF. In DNA form, the CDR3 reads TGTGCCAGCAGCCAAGCTGGGGGAGACGACATCGGCGGCTACACCTTC.

CDR3 coding DNA: TGCAGCGTCAACCTAGGACAAATCCAAGAGACCCAGTACTTC. This gives the protein CSVNLGQIQETQYF. V usage is TRBV29-1 and J usage is TRBJ2-5, with D perhaps TRBD1 (5 bases). Trimming stripped 6 bases from V and 1 base from J, with 15 bases between. The CDR3 is 14 residues long. CDR1 and CDR2 (germline): SQVTM, ANQGSEA.

The V and J genes are TRBV4-3 and TRBJ2-7; 8 bases map to TRBD2. This CDR3 has 15 amino acids. The ends lost 0 bases at V and 6 bases at J; junction bases unmatched: 7. CDR1 is LGHNA, CDR2 YSLEER, per germline. CDR3 bases: TGCGCCAGCAGCCAAGATGTAGCGGGGTGGGGCGAGCAGTACTTC. Translating gives CASSQDVAGWGEQYF.

Comment on this clone: The identical CDR3 is also encoded by other nucleotide sequences in the sample. The chain is built from TRBV5-1 and TRBJ1-2, with D perhaps matching TRBD1 (5 bases). The CDR3 has 16 residues. Trimming left V 1 base short and J 7 bases short, with 20 bases between. The V gene's germline CDR1 is SGHRS and CDR2 YFSETQ. Written as DNA, the CDR3 is TGCGCCAGCAGCTTGCAATCACCGGGGAGGGGCGCTGGCTACACCTTC. It yields the protein CASSLQSPGRGAGYTF.

This sequence joins TRBV28 and TRBJ1-5; D unresolved. Trimming pared 2 bases from V and 3 bases from J, leaving 11 bases between. CDR3 length: 15 amino acids. Germline V gene lookup returns CDR1 MDHEN and CDR2 SYDVKM. The DNA of the CDR3 is TGTGCCAGCAGTTTAAGGAGGGCCTCCAATCAGCCCCAGCATTTT. Translating it yields CASSLRRASNQPQHF.

The rearrangement uses TRBV11-2 and TRBJ2-5; TRBD2 might be the D (7 bases). V dropped 4 bases and J dropped 5 bases, with 23 bases sitting between them. The germline V gene encodes CDR1 SGHAT and CDR2 FQNNGV. This CDR3 contains 17 residues. The CDR3 sequence is CASSSKLRTAGGETQYF. In DNA, the CDR3 is TGTGCCAGCAGCTCTAAATTAAGGACAGCCGGGGGGGAGACCCAGTACTTC.

The sample holds many counts of this clone. V and J are TRBV7-9 and TRBJ2-5; 8 bases agree with TRBD2. V lost 6 bases, J lost 4 bases, and 7 bases stayed unmatched. Germline CDR1 and CDR2: SEHNR and FQNEAQ (reference sequence). CDR3 size: 14 residues. CDR3 in amino acids: CASSFSGIAETQYF. Here the CDR3 DNA reads TGTGCCAGCAGTTTTAGCGGGATTGCAGAGACCCAGTACTTC.

V is TRBV5-1 and J is TRBJ2-5; tentative D call: TRBD2 (5 bases). V was pared by 7 bases and J by 3 bases, with 16 bases between. The V gene's germline CDR1 is SGHRS and CDR2 YFSETQ. The CDR3 length is 14 residues. The CDR3 nucleotides are TGCGCCAGCGCCACGCCGGGGTCGGAAGAGACCCAGTACTTC. Residues: CASATPGSEETQYF. The full variable domain, rest sourced from reference TRBV5-1 and TRBJ2-5, is KAGVTQTPRYLIKTRGQQVTLSCSPISGHRSVSWYQQTPGQGLQFLFEYFSETQRNKGNFPGRFSGRQFSNSRSEMNVSTLELGDSALYLCASATPGSEETQYFGPGTRLLVL.

V usage is TRBV4-2 and J usage is TRBJ1-5; no firm D call. This CDR3 has 15 amino acids. CDR1 is LGHNA, CDR2 YNFKEQ, per germline. V gave up 4 bases and J gave up 5 bases, with 15 bases separating them. The CDR3 loop reads CASSLQGGLDQPQHF. In nucleotides, the CDR3 is TGTGCCAGCAGCCTACAAGGAGGGTTGGATCAGCCCCAGCATTTT.

This clone was found once. Other DNA variants within this sample encode the same CDR3. Written as DNA, the CDR3 is TGCGCCAGCAGCCTGGGGGGGACAGGGTCCTACGAGCAGTACTTC. Protein product: CASSLGGTGSYEQYF. The V and J genes are TRBV5-1 and TRBJ2-7; 9 nucleotides line up with TRBD1. Trimming cost V 4 bases and J 1 base; bases outside gene matches: 6. Germline V lookup: CDR1 SGHRS, CDR2 YFSETQ. The length of the CDR3 is 15 residues.

V is TRBV5-4 and J is TRBJ1-1; TRBD1 is a possible D gene (6 bases). V lost 1 base and J 6 bases, leaving 16 bases between the germline ends. The CDR3 has 15 residues. From germline, CDR1 is SGHNT and CDR2 YYREEE (reference sequence). CDR3 nucleotides: TGTGCCAGCAGCTTGAGGGGGGGCGCGGTGGCTGAAGCTTTCTTT. Translating gives CASSLRGGAVAEAFF.